The 25 T cell receptor beta chains below were found in one sample sequenced in a study of cytomegalovirus exposure and HLA in healthy donors. Amplification used 60 Vbeta primers and 13 Jbeta primers. Using immunoSEQ multiplex PCR, the repertoire was profiled, and TCRdb retains in-frame clones only, with some absent. The sample carries about 130,000 clones, under 85% recorded once. The sequenced sample consisted of PBMCs. Receptors originate from a woman in her forties or fifties in good health and CMV-seropositive.

This chain links TRBV7-2 with TRBJ2-6; 9 nucleotides match TRBD1. Germline CDR1 SGHTA, CDR2 FQGNSA. With 1 base clipped from V and 8 bases from J, the junction kept 3 bases outside the gene matches. The CDR3 is 15 amino acids. CDR3 coding DNA: TGTGCCAGCAGCTTAGGGACAGGGGTTACCAACGTCCTGACTTTC. Encoded protein: CASSLGTGVTNVLTF.

The chain joins TRBV7-9 to TRBJ1-6; D is perhaps TRBD1 (6 bases). Germline assignment: CDR1 SEHNR and CDR2 FQNEAQ (reference sequence). Trimming left V 5 bases short and J 7 bases short, with 12 bases between. The CDR3 length is 14 residues. CDR3 nucleotide sequence: TGTGCCAGCAGCCGGGACACGACCAATTCACCCCTCCACTTT. The encoded protein is CASSRDTTNSPLHF.

The CDR3 bases are TGTGCCAGCAGCTTAGTAGGGTCGGGGGAGCAGTACTTC. It yields the protein CASSLVGSGEQYF. The chain combines TRBV7-6 with TRBJ2-7; D is perhaps TRBD2 (5 bases). Germline loops: CDR1 SGHVS, CDR2 FNYEAQ. The V and J ends lost 1 base and 7 bases respectively, with 11 bases between them. CDR3 length equals 13 residues. The whole variable domain, remainder taken from reference TRBV7-6 and TRBJ2-7, is GAGVSQSPRYKVTKRGQDVALRCDPISGHVSLYWYRQALGQGPEFLTYFNYEAQQDKSGLPNDRFSAERPEGSISTLTIQRTEQRDSAMYRCASSLVGSGEQYFGPGTRLTVT.

The chain has TRBV2 and TRBJ1-6; 8 nucleotides align to TRBD1. The CDR3 extends over 16 amino acids. In germline, CDR1 is SNHLY, CDR2 FYNNEI. V lost 2 bases, J lost 8 bases, and 8 bases stayed unmatched. CDR3 bases: TGTGCCAGCAGTGAACCGCAGGGGGCGCGGGATTCACCCCTCCACTTT. Translated, it gives CASSEPQGARDSPLHF.

The chain couples TRBV30 to TRBJ1-5; TRBD1 matches at 9 bases. With V trimmed by 1 base and J by 5 bases, 0 bases remained unmatched. Germline V gene data show CDR1 as GTSNPN and CDR2 as SVGIG (reference sequence). The CDR3 is 13 amino acids. In nucleotides, the CDR3 is TGTGCCTGGAGTGGACAGGGGGATCAGCCCCAGCATTTT. It is translated as CAWSGQGDQPQHF.

A single count supports this clone. The chain recombines TRBV9 with TRBJ2-3, with 7 nucleotides matching TRBD1. The trim removed 4 bases at V and 2 bases at J, leaving 16 bases unmatched. Looked up from germline, CDR1 is SGDLS and CDR2 is YYNGEE. The CDR3 runs to 18 residues. DNA of the CDR3: TGTGCCAGCAGCACGTATTCGTGGGGACAGCCTTACACAGATACGCAGTATTTT. Its translation: CASSTYSWGQPYTDTQYF. Full variable domain (rest looked up from reference TRBV9 and TRBJ2-3): DSGVTQTPKHLITATGQRVTLRCSPRSGDLSVYWYQQSLDQGLQFLIQYYNGEERAKGNILERFSAQQFPDLHSELNLSSLELGDSALYFCASSTYSWGQPYTDTQYFGPGTRLTVL.

Only a few counts were recorded for this clone. The rearrangement links TRBV7-9 to TRBJ2-5; perhaps TRBD1 as D (6 bases). The length of the CDR3 is 12 residues. Germline CDR1 is SEHNR and CDR2 is FQNEAQ (reference sequence). In DNA form, the CDR3 reads TGTGCTTCAGGGGCGGACCAAGAGACCCAGTACTTC. Translating gives CASGADQETQYF. The full variable domain, in which reference TRBV7-9 and TRBJ2-5 provide the parts outside the CDR3, is DTGVSQNPRHKITKRGQNVTFRCDPISEHNRLYWYRQTLGQGPEFLTYFQNEAQLEKSRLLSDRFSAERPKGSFSTLEIQRTEQGDSAMYLCASGADQETQYFGPGTRLLVL.

This clone has just one count. The chain carries TRBV10-3 and TRBJ2-1; 7 positions match TRBD2. Germline-derived CDR1 and CDR2 are ENHRY and SYGVKD. The CDR3 length is 15 residues. J was trimmed by 4 bases and V by 4 bases; bases with no gene match: 7. CDR3 nucleotides: TGTGCCATCAGTGGGAAGGCGGGGGAATACAATGAGCAGTTCTTC. It specifies CAISGKAGEYNEQFF.

The V and J genes are TRBV29-1 and TRBJ2-2, with a tentative D call TRBD2 (7 bases). The V end was cut by 7 bases, the J end by 4 bases, with 16 bases between. The CDR3 spans 14 residues. CDR1 and CDR2 from the germline V gene are SQVTM and ANQGSEA. The CDR3 DNA is TGCAGCGGGGGACGGGGGGCGGGCACCGGGGAGCTGTTTTTT. Translating gives CSGGRGAGTGELFF.

The chain recombines TRBV5-4 with TRBJ2-4; 7 bases map to TRBD1. Germline V gene sequence: CDR1 SGHNT, CDR2 YYREEE (reference sequence). CDR3 length equals 17 residues. V gave up 0 bases and J gave up 1 base; unmatched junction bases: 7. The DNA of the CDR3 is TGTGCCAGCAGCTTGGGTGCGACAGGGCGGGCCAAAAACATTCAGTACTTC. As protein: CASSLGATGRAKNIQYF.

This clone was observed once. V gene TRBV19 combines with J gene TRBJ1-1, with D possibly TRBD1 on 6 matching bases. CDR3 length equals 14 residues. Per the germline V gene, CDR1 is LNHDA and CDR2 is SQIVND (reference sequence). The ends were cut back, 7 bases at V and 4 bases at J, with 16 bases in the middle. The CDR3 is CASTRDRLPTEAFF. The CDR3 DNA reads TGTGCCAGTACCCGAGACAGGCTACCCACTGAAGCTTTCTTT.

The gene calls are TRBV5-1 and TRBJ2-3, with D tentatively TRBD2 (7 bases). The CDR3 length is 15 residues. Germline lookup yields CDR1 SGHRS and CDR2 YFSETQ. Trimming shortened V by 0 bases and J by 8 bases, and 16 bases separated the two germline ends. CDR3 amino acids: CASSLASGGGGTQYF. The CDR3 DNA reads as TGCGCCAGCAGCTTGGCCTCCGGGGGCGGGGGTACGCAGTATTTT. The full variable domain, its missing parts supplied by reference TRBV5-1 and TRBJ2-3, is KAGVTQTPRYLIKTRGQQVTLSCSPISGHRSVSWYQQTPGQGLQFLFEYFSETQRNKGNFPGRFSGRQFSNSRSEMNVSTLELGDSALYLCASSLASGGGGTQYFGPGTRLTVL.

J is TRBJ2-1 and V is TRBV14; 9 bases line up with TRBD1. The CDR3 has 15 residues. Germline V CDR1 and CDR2: SGHDN, FVKESK. V lost 6 bases and J lost 5; bases outside the gene matches: 8. CDR3 loop: CASSRGQGRNNEQFF. In DNA, the CDR3 is TGTGCCAGCAGTCGAGGACAGGGGCGTAACAATGAGCAGTTCTTC.

The chain employs TRBV6-1 and TRBJ2-2; TRBD1 matches 7 bases. J gave up 0 bases and V 8 bases, and 3 bases lay outside the gene matches. Germline CDR1 MNHNS, CDR2 SASEGT. The CDR3 consists of 14 residues. For the CDR3, the DNA is TGTGCCAGCCCCGGGACAGCGAACACCGGGGAGCTGTTTTTT. It yields the protein CASPGTANTGELFF.

The gene calls are TRBV5-1 and TRBJ2-7, with 10 bases aligning to TRBD2. The CDR3 runs 16 residues. The V segment lost 3 bases and the J segment 0 bases; nucleotides outside the gene matches: 6. Germline V gene data show CDR1 as SGHRS and CDR2 as YFSETQ. Here the CDR3 reads CASSSSGGGSSYEQYF. Here the CDR3 DNA reads TGCGCCAGCAGCTCCAGCGGGGGGGGTAGCTCCTACGAGCAGTACTTC.

This chain links TRBV18 with TRBJ2-4; 8 bases fit TRBD2. Germline V CDR1 and CDR2: KGHSH, LQKENI. V shed 3 bases, J shed 6 bases, and the junction held 4 bases outside the gene matches. The CDR3 consists of 14 residues. The CDR3 nucleotides read TGTGCCAGCTCACCGATAGCGGGATTAAACATTCAGTACTTC. Protein sequence: CASSPIAGLNIQYF.

V and J are TRBV25-1 and TRBJ1-4; D not resolved. This CDR3 spans 14 amino acids. Germline V gene sequence: CDR1 MGHDK, CDR2 SYGVNS. V lost 3 bases to trimming and J lost 1 base, with 6 bases between them. CDR3 bases: TGTGCCAGCAGTGACACTCGAACTAATGAAAAACTGTTTTTT. Translated, it gives CASSDTRTNEKLFF.

This clone was counted a few times. The chain couples TRBV18 to TRBJ1-1; D is uncertain. The CDR3 loop spans 14 amino acids. The germline V gene has CDR1 KGHSH and CDR2 LQKENI. The V and J ends lost 3 bases and 5 bases respectively, with 13 bases between them. DNA of the CDR3: TGTGCCAGCTCACCGGGCCAGCCGGTAACTGAAGCTTTCTTT. This translates into CASSPGQPVTEAFF.

The J gene is TRBJ2-7, the V gene TRBV6-5; D may be TRBD2 (6 bases). Germline CDR1 and CDR2: MNHEY and SVGAGI. Between the trimmed V and J ends, which lost 6 bases and 7 bases, there was a span of 16 bases. The CDR3 is made up of 13 amino acids. DNA for the CDR3: TGTGCCAGCAGCCTACCGGAGGGACTGGAGCAGTACTTC. Its protein is CASSLPEGLEQYF.

This rearrangement joins TRBV19 to TRBJ2-1, with a possible D match to TRBD2 (6 bases). Germline V gene sequence: CDR1 LNHDA, CDR2 SQIVND (reference sequence). Trimming removed 5 bases at V and 10 bases at J, with 18 bases between. The CDR3 has 14 residues. The CDR3 DNA is TGTGCCAGTAGTGCGTCCGCGGGGAGAACCGAGCAGTTCTTC. It encodes CASSASAGRTEQFF.

This chain uses TRBV6-1 with TRBJ2-3; D may be TRBD2 (7 bases). V was pared by 6 bases and J by 3 bases, with 13 bases between. This CDR3 is built from 14 residues. CDR1 and CDR2 (germline): MNHNS, SASEGT. CDR3 sequence reads: CASSKGGGTDTQYF. In nucleotides, the CDR3 is TGTGCCAGCAGCAAAGGGGGGGGAACAGATACGCAGTATTTT.

The V call is TRBV7-9, the J call TRBJ1-4; 7 positions agree with TRBD1. CDR3 length: 15 amino acids. Looked up from germline, CDR1 is SEHNR and CDR2 is FQNEAQ (reference sequence). V was pared by 6 bases and J by 7 bases, with 11 bases of the junction left unmatched. Here the CDR3 reads CASSSDRVAGEKLFF. The CDR3 bases are TGTGCCAGCAGTTCCGACAGGGTGGCGGGTGAAAAACTGTTTTTT.

This sequence joins TRBV23-1 and TRBJ1-1, with 7 bases fitting TRBD1. TRBV23-1 belongs to the ORF category, with a function that is uncertain. The trim removed 6 bases at V and 1 base at J, leaving 17 bases unmatched. The CDR3 has 18 amino acids. This CDR3 reads CASRIHRGPRSSNTEAFF. Here the CDR3 DNA reads TGCGCCAGCAGAATCCACAGGGGTCCCCGTTCCTCGAACACTGAAGCTTTCTTT.

This chain joins TRBV6-6 and TRBJ1-5, with 8 nucleotides matching TRBD1. The V and J ends lost 2 bases and 2 bases, in that order; junction bases with no gene match: 5. CDR1 and CDR2 from the germline V gene are MNHNY and SVGAGI (reference sequence). The CDR3 spans 16 residues. The CDR3 region is CASSYTGQAGNQPQHF. Written as DNA, the CDR3 is TGTGCCAGCAGTTACACGGGACAGGCTGGCAATCAGCCCCAGCATTTT.

This chain connects TRBV6-5 to TRBJ1-2; D gene ambiguous. Per germline, CDR1 MNHEY and CDR2 SVGAGI. V gave up 0 bases and J gave up 7 bases, with 12 bases separating them. The CDR3 contains 14 residues. The CDR3 here is CASSYSRREGGYTF. In DNA form, the CDR3 reads TGTGCCAGCAGTTACTCGAGACGGGAAGGTGGCTACACCTTC.